One sample yielded the 31 T cell receptor beta chains listed below, sequenced in a study of immune evolution from preneoplasia to lung adenocarcinoma. This table comes from immunoSEQ multiplex PCR, and its TCRdb copy is limited to in-frame clones, with some not included. The sample contains around 3,500 clones, approximately 80% of which appear only once. Sequenced: FFPE lung adenocarcinoma in situ tissue. The receptors shown here come from an older person with lung adenocarcinoma.

CDR3 protein: CASSPGLYYNEQFF. CDR3 sequence (DNA): TGTGCCAGCAGCCCGGGACTCTACTACAATGAGCAGTTCTTC. The chain uses TRBV7-2 and TRBJ2-1; D is perhaps TRBD2 (6 bases). Germline V gene sequence: CDR1 SGHTA, CDR2 FQGNSA. This CDR3 spans 14 amino acids. V lost 5 bases and J lost 3, with 11 bases in between.

This clone was seen only once. This chain connects TRBV2 to TRBJ2-1, with TRBD2 matching 9 bases. Germline values: CDR1 SNHLY, CDR2 FYNNEI. The J segment lost 3 bases and the V segment lost 9 bases, leaving 6 bases of the junction unmatched. The CDR3 contains 14 residues. The CDR3 loop reads CARSELAGYNEQFF. CDR3 DNA: TGTGCCAGGTCGGAACTAGCGGGCTACAATGAGCAGTTCTTC.

The chain has TRBV6-5 and TRBJ2-7; the D gene could be TRBD1 or TRBD2 (6 bases each). CDR3 length: 13 amino acids. CDR1 is MNHEY, CDR2 SVGAGI, per germline. V was cut by 8 bases and J by 3 bases, with 14 bases left in between. The CDR3 DNA is TGTGCCAGCCAACAGGGACTCCTCTACGAGCAGTACTTC. Its translation: CASQQGLLYEQYF.

In this sample, this clone turned up a few times. V usage is TRBV9 and J usage is TRBJ2-2; 10 bases fit TRBD2. The CDR3 has 16 residues. V trimming: 4 bases; J trimming: 5 bases; junction bases outside the gene matches: 8. Germline lookup yields CDR1 SGDLS and CDR2 YYNGEE. CDR3 sequence (DNA): TGTGCCAGCAGCCCGGGACTAGCGAAAATGACCGGGGAGCTGTTTTTT. This translates into CASSPGLAKMTGELFF. The complete variable domain, with remaining parts taken from reference TRBV9 and TRBJ2-2, reads DSGVTQTPKHLITATGQRVTLRCSPRSGDLSVYWYQQSLDQGLQFLIQYYNGEERAKGNILERFSAQQFPDLHSELNLSSLELGDSALYFCASSPGLAKMTGELFFGEGSRLTVL.

The rearrangement joins TRBV29-1 to TRBJ2-2; 10 bases agree with TRBD1. The V segment lost 0 bases and the J segment 9 bases; nucleotides outside the gene matches: 4. From germline, CDR1 is SQVTM and CDR2 ANQGSEA. This CDR3 has 14 amino acids. The CDR3 sequence is CSVEEGQGIRELFF. The DNA for the CDR3 is TGCAGCGTTGAAGAGGGACAGGGGATCCGGGAGCTGTTTTTT.

The rearrangement uses TRBV7-9 and TRBJ1-2; D is perhaps TRBD1 (5 bases). Deletions cut 4 bases from V and 8 bases from J, with 11 bases between. CDR1 and CDR2 (germline): SEHNR, FQNEAQ (reference sequence). This CDR3 comprises 12 residues. CDR3 nucleotide sequence: TGTGCCAGCAGCTCCCGTGGGGGAGGCTACACCTTC. Residues: CASSSRGGGYTF.

This rearrangement joins TRBV7-8 to TRBJ2-5, with a weak D call TRBD2 (5 bases). The CDR3 sequence is 14 residues long. Germline V gives CDR1 SGHVS, CDR2 FQNEAQ. Trimming shortened V by 4 bases and J by 5 bases, and 14 bases separated the two germline ends. CDR3 protein: CASSSTRVKETQYF. Written as DNA, the CDR3 is TGTGCCAGCAGCTCAACTAGGGTTAAGGAGACCCAGTACTTC.

The chain employs TRBV28 and TRBJ1-5; D is undetermined. The V end was cut by 5 bases, the J end by 7 bases, with 15 bases between. This CDR3 comprises 14 residues. Germline CDR1 MDHEN, CDR2 SYDVKM. The CDR3 spells CASSPPPRRQPQHF. As DNA, the CDR3 is TGTGCCAGCAGTCCCCCTCCCCGACGGCAGCCCCAGCATTTT.

This chain's CDR3 is CASSQGLAANTGELFF. DNA of the CDR3: TGCGCCAGCAGCCAGGGACTAGCGGCGAACACCGGGGAGCTGTTTTTT. V and J are TRBV4-1 and TRBJ2-2; 11 bases are shared with TRBD2. The V gene end was trimmed by 3 bases and the J gene end by 0 bases; junction bases not matched to a gene: 0. From germline, CDR1 is MGHRA and CDR2 YSYEKL. The CDR3 has 16 amino acids.

This chain uses TRBV6-5 with TRBJ1-1; D is uncertain. This CDR3 region has 16 residues. Looked up from germline, CDR1 is MNHEY and CDR2 is SVGAGI. The germline V and J ends were trimmed by 0 bases and 4 bases, with 15 bases remaining between them. CDR3 in amino acids: CASSYSSIPGSTEAFF. The CDR3, as DNA: TGTGCCAGCAGTTACTCGAGTATCCCGGGGTCCACTGAAGCTTTCTTT.

The chain links TRBV11-2 to TRBJ2-2; D might be TRBD2 (6 bases). The CDR3 sequence is 16 residues long. CDR1 is SGHAT and CDR2 is FQNNGV in the germline V gene. V was trimmed by 4 bases and J by 0 bases, leaving 12 bases between them. This CDR3 is CASSWEREANTGELFF. CDR3 in DNA: TGTGCCAGCAGCTGGGAGAGGGAGGCGAACACCGGGGAGCTGTTTTTT.

This chain uses TRBV13 with TRBJ1-2; no reliable D call. V was shortened by 3 bases and J by 6 bases, with 14 bases between the two germline ends. The CDR3 has 14 residues. Germline CDR1 reads PRHDT; CDR2 reads FYEKMQ (reference sequence). In nucleotides, the CDR3 is TGTGCCAGCAGCTTCCTCCTGGGGAACGATGGCTACACCTTC. This encodes CASSFLLGNDGYTF.

The chain combines TRBV28 with TRBJ2-1; tentative D call: TRBD2 (6 bases). Trimming cost V 1 base and J 9 bases, with 19 bases left between them. Germline CDR1 MDHEN, CDR2 SYDVKM. This CDR3 is 16 amino acids long. CDR3 loop: CASSLSGLGLVGEQFF. The CDR3 coding sequence is TGTGCCAGCAGTTTATCGGGACTCGGGTTAGTAGGTGAGCAGTTCTTC. The whole variable domain, remainder taken from reference TRBV28 and TRBJ2-1, is DVKVTQSSRYLVKRTGEKVFLECVQDMDHENMFWYRQDPGLGLRLIYFSYDVKMKEKGDIPEGYSVSREKKERFSLILESASTNQTSMYLCASSLSGLGLVGEQFFGPGTRLTVL.

The CDR3 sequence: CASSSGGSKTQYF. CDR3 bases: TGTGCCAGCAGTTCAGGCGGGAGTAAGACCCAGTACTTC. The chain links TRBV6-5 to TRBJ2-5; 7 nucleotides match TRBD2. The ends lost 4 bases at V and 6 bases at J; junction bases unmatched: 5. This CDR3 contains 13 residues. Germline V gene data show CDR1 as MNHEY and CDR2 as SVGAGI.

This clone is a singleton in its sample. This rearrangement joins TRBV4-1 to TRBJ2-3, with 14 bases fitting TRBD2. The CDR3 totals 16 residues. Germline values: CDR1 MGHRA, CDR2 YSYEKL. After removal of 3 bases from V and 6 bases from J, the junction contained 5 bases not matched to a gene. The chain's CDR3 is CASSQGTSGSWDTQYF. CDR3 coding DNA: TGCGCCAGCAGCCAGGGGACTAGCGGGAGTTGGGATACGCAGTATTTT.

This clone came up once. V is TRBV23-1 and J is TRBJ2-7; D tentatively reads TRBD1 or TRBD2 (6 bases each). TRBV23-1 is marked as an open reading frame, function uncertain. CDR3 length: 15 amino acids. The V gene lost 0 bases and the J gene lost 4 bases, with 13 bases spanning the gap. The CDR3 region is CASSQSVRGRYEQYF. In nucleotides, the CDR3 is TGCGCCAGCAGTCAATCGGTGAGGGGGAGGTACGAGCAGTACTTC.

A single count supports this clone. The chain recombines TRBV7-9 with TRBJ2-1; 7 bases match TRBD2. J was trimmed by 3 bases and V by 8 bases; bases with no gene match: 16. The CDR3 contains 17 residues. Germline CDR1 is SEHNR and CDR2 is FQNEAQ (reference sequence). The CDR3 loop is CASETDTGLPNYNEQFF. In nucleotides, the CDR3 is TGTGCCAGCGAGACGGATACGGGACTACCAAACTACAATGAGCAGTTCTTC.

The V call is TRBV6-5, the J call TRBJ1-2; TRBD1 matches at 9 bases. The V segment lost 7 bases and the J segment 3 bases; nucleotides outside the gene matches: 6. This CDR3 is 14 amino acids long. Germline loops: CDR1 MNHEY, CDR2 SVGAGI. This CDR3 is CASTQTGGDYGYTF. CDR3 bases: TGTGCCAGCACCCAGACAGGGGGGGACTATGGCTACACCTTC.

This sequence joins TRBV28 and TRBJ2-7; TRBD2 matches at 10 bases. The length of the CDR3 is 16 residues. Germline V gene sequence: CDR1 MDHEN, CDR2 SYDVKM. The ends lost 7 bases at V and 6 bases at J; junction bases unmatched: 15. For the CDR3, the DNA is TGTGCCAGCAAGGGAACAACTAGCGGGACCATAGCCGAGCAGTACTTC. This codes for CASKGTTSGTIAEQYF.

The gene calls are TRBV7-9 and TRBJ1-1, with D perhaps matching TRBD1 (6 bases). Looked up from germline, CDR1 is SEHNR and CDR2 is FQNEAQ (reference sequence). Trimming removed 5 bases from V and 0 bases from J, with 13 bases in between. This CDR3 contains 15 residues. CDR3 residues: CASSERQAVNTEAFF. The CDR3 DNA sequence: TGTGCCAGCAGCGAGAGACAGGCCGTGAACACTGAAGCTTTCTTT.

The chain uses TRBV2 and TRBJ1-1; D not resolved. The V end lost 5 bases, the J end lost 1 base, and 8 bases lay between the germline ends. The CDR3 runs 13 residues. The germline V gene encodes CDR1 SNHLY and CDR2 FYNNEI. CDR3: CASSQTENTEAFF. In DNA form, the CDR3 reads TGTGCCAGCAGTCAAACAGAGAACACTGAAGCTTTCTTT.

The chain couples TRBV7-9 to TRBJ2-7; 7 positions agree with TRBD1. This CDR3 spans 13 amino acids. Germline CDR1 is SEHNR and CDR2 is FQNEAQ (reference sequence). Trimming cost V 6 bases and J 0 bases; bases outside gene matches: 2. This chain's CDR3 is CASSPGGSYEQYF. The CDR3 DNA is TGTGCCAGCAGTCCAGGGGGCTCCTACGAGCAGTACTTC.

Regarding this clone: Other DNA sequences from this sample encode an identical CDR3 as well. The rearrangement uses TRBV6-1 and TRBJ1-5; D gene uncertain. V lost 6 bases and J 1 base, leaving 10 bases between the germline ends. The CDR3 length is 14 residues. Per germline, CDR1 MNHNS and CDR2 SASEGT. The CDR3 DNA follows: TGTGCCAGCAGCCAAACAGCGAGCAATCAGCCCCAGCATTTT. This encodes CASSQTASNQPQHF.

This chain uses TRBV12-2 with TRBJ2-5. TRBV12-2 is reported as a pseudogene. The CDR3 is 13 amino acids. The CDR3, as DNA: TGTGCAAGTCGCTTAGTCTTACGAGAGACCCAGTACTTC. Translation: CASRLVLRETQYF.

This chain uses TRBV10-3 with TRBJ2-1, with TRBD1 as a possible D gene (6 bases). V was trimmed by 0 bases and J by 9 bases, leaving 18 bases between them. Germline-derived CDR1 and CDR2 are ENHRY and SYGVKD. The CDR3 has 16 residues. The chain's CDR3 is CAISESVRGGLSEQFF. The CDR3 DNA is TGTGCCATCAGTGAGTCCGTCAGGGGTGGCCTTAGTGAGCAGTTCTTC.

For the CDR3, the DNA is TGCGCCAGCAGCTTGGTGCCGGAGATAGGCTACACCTTC. Amino acids: CASSLVPEIGYTF. V is TRBV5-1 and J is TRBJ1-2; D uncertain. V gave up 0 bases and J gave up 8 bases, with 11 bases separating them. Germline V gene lookup returns CDR1 SGHRS and CDR2 YFSETQ. The CDR3 is 13 amino acids. Drawing the rest from reference TRBV5-1 and TRBJ1-2, the complete variable domain is KAGVTQTPRYLIKTRGQQVTLSCSPISGHRSVSWYQQTPGQGLQFLFEYFSETQRNKGNFPGRFSGRQFSNSRSEMNVSTLELGDSALYLCASSLVPEIGYTFGSGTRLTVV.

This clone was observed a single time. The rearrangement joins TRBV5-1 to TRBJ2-3, with 14 bases that match TRBD2. This CDR3 spans 16 amino acids. Trimming removed 5 bases from V and 6 bases from J; junction bases left unmatched: 8. Germline V gene lookup returns CDR1 SGHRS and CDR2 YFSETQ. CDR3 nucleotide sequence: TGCGCCAGCAGTTCCGGACTAGCGGGAGGAGCGGATACGCAGTATTTT. It specifies CASSSGLAGGADTQYF.

The chain uses TRBV5-4 and TRBJ2-5, with a weak D call TRBD2 (5 bases). Looked up from germline, CDR1 is SGHNT and CDR2 is YYREEE (reference sequence). The CDR3 totals 13 residues. Trimming took 1 base from V and 5 from J, leaving 9 bases between them. The CDR3 sequence: CASSLRGGETQYF. The DNA for the CDR3 is TGTGCCAGCAGCTTGCGGGGTGGGGAGACCCAGTACTTC.

The chain has TRBV2 and TRBJ2-5; TRBD2 matches at 12 bases. Germline CDR1 is SNHLY and CDR2 is FYNNEI. Germline trimming cut 6 bases from V and 2 bases from J; bases unmatched to any gene: 4. The CDR3 length is 15 residues. The CDR3 DNA is TGTGCCAGCAGAGGACTAGCGGGATGGCAAGAGACCCAGTACTTC. Protein: CASRGLAGWQETQYF.

This clone occurred a few times. This chain links TRBV2 with TRBJ2-3; D is unresolved. CDR3 length: 14 residues. Germline V gene data show CDR1 as SNHLY and CDR2 as FYNNEI. V dropped 0 bases and J dropped 6 bases, with 10 bases sitting between them. This chain's CDR3 is CASSEALSSDTQYF. CDR3 nucleotide sequence: TGTGCCAGCAGTGAAGCGCTTTCTAGTGATACGCAGTATTTT.

This clone appeared a few times. The chain uses TRBV7-9 and TRBJ2-7; no definite D call. The germline V and J ends were trimmed by 1 base and 6 bases, with 7 bases remaining between them. The CDR3 has 12 amino acids. In germline, CDR1 is SEHNR, CDR2 FQNEAQ (reference sequence). The CDR3 DNA sequence: TGTGCCAGCAGCTTAGGTGTGTCCGAGCAGTACTTC. This codes for CASSLGVSEQYF.